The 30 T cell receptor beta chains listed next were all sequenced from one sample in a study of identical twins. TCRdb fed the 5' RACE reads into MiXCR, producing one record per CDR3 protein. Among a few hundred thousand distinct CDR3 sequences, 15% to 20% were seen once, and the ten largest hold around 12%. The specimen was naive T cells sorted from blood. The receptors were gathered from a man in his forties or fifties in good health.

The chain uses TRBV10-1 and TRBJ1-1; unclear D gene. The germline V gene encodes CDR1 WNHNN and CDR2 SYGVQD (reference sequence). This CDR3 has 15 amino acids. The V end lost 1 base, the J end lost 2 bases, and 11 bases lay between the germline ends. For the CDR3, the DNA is TGCGCCAGCAGTGAGTTCGAAGACGGAAACACTGAAGCTTTCTTT. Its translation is CASSEFEDGNTEAFF.

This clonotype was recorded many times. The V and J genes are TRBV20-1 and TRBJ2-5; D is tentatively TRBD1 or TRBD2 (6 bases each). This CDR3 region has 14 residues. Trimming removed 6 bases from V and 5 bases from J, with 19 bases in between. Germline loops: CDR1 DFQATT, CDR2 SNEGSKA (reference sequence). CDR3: CSAKDRGAPETQYF. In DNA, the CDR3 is TGCAGTGCAAAAGATAGGGGGGCCCCGGAGACCCAGTACTTC.

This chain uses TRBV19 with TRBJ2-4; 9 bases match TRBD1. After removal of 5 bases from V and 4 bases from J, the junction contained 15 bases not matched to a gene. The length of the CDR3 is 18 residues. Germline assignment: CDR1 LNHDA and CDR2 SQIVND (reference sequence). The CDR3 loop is CASSPGHPGQGAKNIQYF. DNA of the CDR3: TGTGCCAGTAGTCCGGGACATCCGGGACAGGGAGCTAAAAACATTCAGTACTTC.

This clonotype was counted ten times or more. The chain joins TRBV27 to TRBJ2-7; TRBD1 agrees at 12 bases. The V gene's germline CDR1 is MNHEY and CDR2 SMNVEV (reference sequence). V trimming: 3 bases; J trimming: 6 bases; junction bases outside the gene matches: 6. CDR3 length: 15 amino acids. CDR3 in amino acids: CASSFLGQGAGEQYF. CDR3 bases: TGTGCCAGCAGTTTCCTGGGACAGGGGGCAGGCGAGCAGTACTTC.

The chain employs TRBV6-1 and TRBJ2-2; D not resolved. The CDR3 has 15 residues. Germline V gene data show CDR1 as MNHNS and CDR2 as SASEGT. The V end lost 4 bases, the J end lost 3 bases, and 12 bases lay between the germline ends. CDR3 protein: CASSGRVLDTGELFF. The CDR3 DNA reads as TGTGCCAGCAGTGGAAGGGTCCTGGACACCGGGGAGCTGTTTTTT.

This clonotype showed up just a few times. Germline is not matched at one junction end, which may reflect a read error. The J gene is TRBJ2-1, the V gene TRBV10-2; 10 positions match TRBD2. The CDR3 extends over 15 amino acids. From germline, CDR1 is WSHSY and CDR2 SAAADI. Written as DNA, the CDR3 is TGCGCCATCGAACCAAGCGGGGGGGCCTATAATGAGCAGTTCTTC. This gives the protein CAIEPSGGAYNEQFF.

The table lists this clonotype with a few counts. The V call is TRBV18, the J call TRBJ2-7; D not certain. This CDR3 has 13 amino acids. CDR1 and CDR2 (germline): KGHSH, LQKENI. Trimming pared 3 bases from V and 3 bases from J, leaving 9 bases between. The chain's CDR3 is CASSPPGNYEQYF. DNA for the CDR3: TGTGCCAGCTCACCCCCAGGAAACTACGAGCAGTACTTC.

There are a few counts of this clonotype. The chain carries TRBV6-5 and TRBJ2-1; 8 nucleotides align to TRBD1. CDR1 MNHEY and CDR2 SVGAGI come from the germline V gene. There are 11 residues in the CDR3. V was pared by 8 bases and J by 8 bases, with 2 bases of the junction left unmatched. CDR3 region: CASGQGYEQFF. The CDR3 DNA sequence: TGTGCCAGCGGACAGGGCTATGAGCAGTTCTTC.

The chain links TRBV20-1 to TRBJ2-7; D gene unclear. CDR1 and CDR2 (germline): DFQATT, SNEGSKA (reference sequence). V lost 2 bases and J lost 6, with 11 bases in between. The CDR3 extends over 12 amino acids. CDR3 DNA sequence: TGCAGTGCTAGATCCTGGACCTCCGAGCAGTACTTC. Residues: CSARSWTSEQYF.

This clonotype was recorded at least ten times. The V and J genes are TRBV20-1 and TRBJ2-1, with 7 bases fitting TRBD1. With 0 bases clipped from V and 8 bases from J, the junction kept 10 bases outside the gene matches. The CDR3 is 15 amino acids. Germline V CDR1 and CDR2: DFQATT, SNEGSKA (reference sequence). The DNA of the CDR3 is TGCAGTGCTAGAGATTGGGCAGGGGGACACGATGAGCAGTTCTTC. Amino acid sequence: CSARDWAGGHDEQFF.

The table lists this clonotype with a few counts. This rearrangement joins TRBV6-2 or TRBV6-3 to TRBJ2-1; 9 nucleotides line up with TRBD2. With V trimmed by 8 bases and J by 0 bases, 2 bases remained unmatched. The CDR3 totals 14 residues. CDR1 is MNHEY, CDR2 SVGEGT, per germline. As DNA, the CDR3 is TGTGCCAGCGGGCGGGGGGGCTCCTACAATGAGCAGTTCTTC. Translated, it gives CASGRGGSYNEQFF.

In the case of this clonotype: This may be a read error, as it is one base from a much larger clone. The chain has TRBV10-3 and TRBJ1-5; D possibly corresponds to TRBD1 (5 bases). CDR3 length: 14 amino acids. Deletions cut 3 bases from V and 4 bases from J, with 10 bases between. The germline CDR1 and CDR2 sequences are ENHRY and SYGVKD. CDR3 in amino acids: CAISDDRRNQPQHF. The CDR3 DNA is TGTGCCATCAGTGATGACAGACGGAATCAGCCCCAGCATTTT.

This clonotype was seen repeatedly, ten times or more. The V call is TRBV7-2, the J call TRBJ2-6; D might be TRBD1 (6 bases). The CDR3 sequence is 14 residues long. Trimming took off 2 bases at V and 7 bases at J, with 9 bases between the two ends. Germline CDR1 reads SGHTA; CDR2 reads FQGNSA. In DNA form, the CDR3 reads TGTGCCAGCAGCTTAACAGGGAACGCCAACGTCCTGACTTTC. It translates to CASSLTGNANVLTF.

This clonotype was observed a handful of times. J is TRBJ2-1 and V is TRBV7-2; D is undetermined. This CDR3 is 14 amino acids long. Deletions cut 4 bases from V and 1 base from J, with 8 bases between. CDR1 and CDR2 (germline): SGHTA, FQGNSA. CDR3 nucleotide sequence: TGTGCCAGCAGCTCAGATAGGTCCTACAATGAGCAGTTCTTC. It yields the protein CASSSDRSYNEQFF.

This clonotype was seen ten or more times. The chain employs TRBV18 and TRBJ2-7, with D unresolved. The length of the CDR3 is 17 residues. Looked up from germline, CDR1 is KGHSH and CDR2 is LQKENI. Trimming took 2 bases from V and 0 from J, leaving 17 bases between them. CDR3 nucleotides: TGTGCCAGCTCACCATTCTTAGGCCGCACGGGCTCCTACGAGCAGTACTTC. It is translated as CASSPFLGRTGSYEQYF. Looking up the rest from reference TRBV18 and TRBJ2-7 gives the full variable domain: NAGVMQNPRHLVRRRGQEARLRCSPMKGHSHVYWYRQLPEEGLKFMVYLQKENIIDESGMPKERFSAEFPKEGPSILRIQQVVRGDSAAYFCASSPFLGRTGSYEQYFGPGTRLTVT.

The CDR3: CASRSHPDRAETQYF. CDR3 DNA sequence: TGTGCCAGCAGATCACATCCGGACAGGGCAGAGACCCAGTACTTC. V and J are TRBV6-1 and TRBJ2-5; 8 bases are shared with TRBD1. There are 15 residues in the CDR3. Trimming at V came to 6 bases and at J to 4 bases, leaving 10 bases not matched to a gene. Germline CDR1 reads MNHNS; CDR2 reads SASEGT.

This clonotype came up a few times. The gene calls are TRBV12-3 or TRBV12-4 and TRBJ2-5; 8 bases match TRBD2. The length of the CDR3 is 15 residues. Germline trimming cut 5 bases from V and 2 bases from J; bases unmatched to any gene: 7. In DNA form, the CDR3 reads TGTGCCAGCAGTCCGTCACTAGCGGAACAAGAGACCCAGTACTTC. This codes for CASSPSLAEQETQYF.

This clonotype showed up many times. The CDR3 protein is CASSLQGMDSTEAFF. The CDR3 nucleotides are TGCGCCAGCAGCTTACAGGGAATGGATAGCACTGAAGCTTTCTTT. The chain recombines TRBV5-1 with TRBJ1-1, with D perhaps matching TRBD1 (6 bases). The CDR3 has 15 amino acids. The V end lost 2 bases, the J end lost 4 bases, and 15 bases lay between the germline ends. CDR1 is SGHRS, CDR2 YFSETQ, per germline.

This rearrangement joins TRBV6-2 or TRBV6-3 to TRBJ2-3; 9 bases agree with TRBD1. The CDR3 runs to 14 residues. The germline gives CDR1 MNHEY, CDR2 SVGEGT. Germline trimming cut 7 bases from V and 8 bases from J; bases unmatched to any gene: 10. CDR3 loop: CASTSGDRVSTQYF. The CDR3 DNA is TGTGCCAGCACCTCGGGGGACAGGGTGTCTACGCAGTATTTT.

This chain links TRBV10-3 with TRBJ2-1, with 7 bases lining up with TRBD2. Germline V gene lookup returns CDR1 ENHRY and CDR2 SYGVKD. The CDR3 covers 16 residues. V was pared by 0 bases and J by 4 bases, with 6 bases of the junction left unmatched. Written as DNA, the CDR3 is TGTGCCATCAGTGAGTCGTATAGCGGGCTGTACAATGAGCAGTTCTTC. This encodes CAISESYSGLYNEQFF.

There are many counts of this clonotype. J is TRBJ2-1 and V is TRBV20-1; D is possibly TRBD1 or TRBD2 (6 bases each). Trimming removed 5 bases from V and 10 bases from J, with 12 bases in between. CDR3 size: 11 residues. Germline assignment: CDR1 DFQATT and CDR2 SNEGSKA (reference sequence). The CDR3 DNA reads TGCAGTGCTCTTCGGGGGCCCGAGCAGTTCTTC. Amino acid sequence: CSALRGPEQFF.

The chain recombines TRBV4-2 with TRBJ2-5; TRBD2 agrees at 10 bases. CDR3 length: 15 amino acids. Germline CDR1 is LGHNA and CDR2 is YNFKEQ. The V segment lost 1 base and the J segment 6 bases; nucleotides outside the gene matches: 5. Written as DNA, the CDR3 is TGTGCCAGCAGCCAAGGTGCTAGCGGGGGAAAGACCCAGTACTTC. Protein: CASSQGASGGKTQYF.

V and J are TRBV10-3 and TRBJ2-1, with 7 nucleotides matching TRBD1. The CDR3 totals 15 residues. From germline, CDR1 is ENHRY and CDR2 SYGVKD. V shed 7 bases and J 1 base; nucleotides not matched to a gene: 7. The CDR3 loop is CAITGKTGSYNEQFF. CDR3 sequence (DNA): TGTGCCATCACGGGGAAGACAGGGTCCTACAATGAGCAGTTCTTC.

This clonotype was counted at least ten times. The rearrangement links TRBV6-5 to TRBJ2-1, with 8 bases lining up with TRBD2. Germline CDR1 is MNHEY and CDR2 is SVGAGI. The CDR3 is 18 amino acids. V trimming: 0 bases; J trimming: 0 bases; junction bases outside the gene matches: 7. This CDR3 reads CASSYSSITSGSYNEQFF. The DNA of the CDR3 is TGTGCCAGCAGTTACTCCTCCATAACTAGCGGCTCCTACAATGAGCAGTTCTTC.

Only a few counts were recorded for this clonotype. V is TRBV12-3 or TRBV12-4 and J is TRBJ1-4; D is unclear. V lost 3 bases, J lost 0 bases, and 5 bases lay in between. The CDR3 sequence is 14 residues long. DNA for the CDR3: TGTGCCAGCAGTTTCCGTGCAACTAATGAAAAACTGTTTTTT. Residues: CASSFRATNEKLFF.

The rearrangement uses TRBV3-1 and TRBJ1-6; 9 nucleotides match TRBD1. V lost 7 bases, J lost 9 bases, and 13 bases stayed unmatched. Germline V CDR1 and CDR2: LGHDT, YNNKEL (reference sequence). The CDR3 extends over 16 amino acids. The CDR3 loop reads CASNNRDRVGGSPLHF. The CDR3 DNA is TGTGCCAGCAACAACAGGGACAGGGTGGGGGGTTCACCCCTCCACTTT.

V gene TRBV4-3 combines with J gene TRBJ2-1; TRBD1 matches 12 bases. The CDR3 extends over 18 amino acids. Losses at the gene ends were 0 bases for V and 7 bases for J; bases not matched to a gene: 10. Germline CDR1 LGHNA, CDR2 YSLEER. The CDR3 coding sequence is TGCGCCAGCAGCCAAGATTGGGTGGGGGACAGGGGGCGAAATGAGCAGTTCTTC. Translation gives CASSQDWVGDRGRNEQFF.

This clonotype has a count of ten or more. CDR3 sequence: CASSQETSGSNEQFF. As DNA, the CDR3 is TGTGCCAGCAGCCAAGAAACTAGCGGGTCCAATGAGCAGTTCTTC. V gene TRBV4-2 combines with J gene TRBJ2-1; 9 bases fit TRBD2. CDR3 size: 15 residues. With V trimmed by 0 bases and J by 6 bases, 3 bases remained unmatched. Germline V lookup: CDR1 LGHNA, CDR2 YNFKEQ.

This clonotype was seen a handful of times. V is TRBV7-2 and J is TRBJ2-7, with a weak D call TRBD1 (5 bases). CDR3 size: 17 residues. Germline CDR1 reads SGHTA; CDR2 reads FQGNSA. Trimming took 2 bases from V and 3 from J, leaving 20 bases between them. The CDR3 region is CASSLFIVSAGYYEQYF. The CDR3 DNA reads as TGTGCCAGCAGCTTATTCATAGTGTCTGCAGGGTACTACGAGCAGTACTTC. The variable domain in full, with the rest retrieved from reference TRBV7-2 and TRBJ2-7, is GAGVSQSPSNKVTEKGKDVELRCDPISGHTALYWYRQSLGQGLEFLIYFQGNSAPDKSGLPSDRFSAERTGGSVSTLTIQRTQQEDSAVYLCASSLFIVSAGYYEQYFGPGTRLTVT.

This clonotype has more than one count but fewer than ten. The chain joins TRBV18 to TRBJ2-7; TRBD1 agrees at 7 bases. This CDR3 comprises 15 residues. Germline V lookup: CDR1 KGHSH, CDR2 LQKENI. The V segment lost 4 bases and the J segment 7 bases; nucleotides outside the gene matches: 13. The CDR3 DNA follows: TGTGCCAGCTCACAGGGACAGCCGCTTTTGGGGGAGCAGTACTTC. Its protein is CASSQGQPLLGEQYF.